This T cell receptor beta chain appears in the sequencing data of a study of early T cells in non-severe SARS-CoV-2 infection. Study as a whole: The chains were unpaired, and the sequenced material was bulk RNA from unsorted whole blood.

V was clipped by 1 base and J by 14 bases, with 11 bases between them. This CDR3 has 12 residues. Germline CDR1 reads SGHTA; CDR2 reads FQGNSA. Unique molecular identifiers (one per individual cDNA molecule) were attached. TCRdb reprocessed the 5' RACE reads via MiXCR and lists one record per CDR3 protein. The sample contains some 70,000 distinct CDR3 sequences, 9.1% of which appear only once. General study points: Anti-spike CD8 responses were favored by VDJdb matching, which missed private and CD4 specificities.

Comments on this clonotype: Its matching antigen is unknown.

The TCR comes from an adult who was a healthcare worker with PCR-confirmed SARS-CoV-2 infection or an uninfected control (not recorded which). The V call is TRBV7-2, the J call TRBJ2-2; D tentatively reads TRBD1 or TRBD2 (5 bases each). The specimen was whole blood. CDR3 in amino acids: CASSLVDGGLFF. CDR3 sequence (DNA): TGTGCCAGCAGCTTAGTGGATGGGGGACTGTTTTTT.